These T cell receptor beta chains were read from a single sample in a study of neurological immune-mediated disorders. MiXCR, run by TCRdb on the 5' RACE reads, gives a single entry per CDR3 protein. The repertoire holds 60,000 to 80,000 distinct CDR3 sequences, roughly 4.8% seen once, with roughly 3.4% in the top ten. Sequencing used PBMCs. The receptors shown here come from a woman between 45 and 65 years old with multiple sclerosis. The CDR3 runs from the conserved cysteine through the conserved F or W. Each record gives: clone size, D gene, V gene, J gene, CDR3 protein, CDR3 DNA. D genes are given only for firm matches. A row's size may be missing; if present it is once, few, many or a size class.

size: many; D: NA; V: TRBV6-2/TRBV6-3; J: TRBJ2-1; CDR3: CASSSLEGNNEQFF; DNA: TGTGCCAGCAGTAGCCTAGAAGGGAACAATGAGCAGTTCTTC
size: many; D: TRBD2; V: TRBV20-1; J: TRBJ2-3; CDR3: CSASASGGSTDTQYF; DNA: TGCAGTGCTAGTGCCAGCGGGGGGTCCACAGATACGCAGTATTTT
size: many; D: NA; V: TRBV3-1; J: TRBJ2-5; CDR3: CASSQEGGGTMETQYF; DNA: TGTGCCAGCAGCCAAGAAGGTGGCGGGACAATGGAGACCCAGTACTTC
size: many; D: TRBD1; V: TRBV12-3/TRBV12-4; J: TRBJ1-2; CDR3: CASSWGQLNYGYTF; DNA: TGTGCCAGCAGTTGGGGACAGCTTAACTATGGCTACACCTTC
size: many; D: NA; V: TRBV7-6; J: TRBJ2-4; CDR3: CASSLYNPTAVAKNIQYF; DNA: TGTGCCAGCAGCTTATACAATCCGACCGCTGTAGCCAAAAACATTCAGTACTTC
size: many; D: TRBD2; V: TRBV20-1; J: TRBJ2-6; CDR3: CSAEEGVRGSGANVLTF; DNA: TGCAGTGCTGAAGAAGGGGTGCGGGGGTCTGGGGCCAACGTCCTGACTTTC
size: many; D: NA; V: TRBV20-1; J: TRBJ2-7; CDR3: CSEGGLPYEQYF; DNA: TGCAGTGAGGGGGGGCTTCCCTACGAGCAGTACTTC
size: many; D: NA; V: TRBV20-1; J: TRBJ2-3; CDR3: CSVAGIPDTQYF; DNA: TGCAGTGTGGCAGGGATCCCAGATACGCAGTATTTT
size: many; D: NA; V: TRBV5-5; J: TRBJ1-5; CDR3: CASSVGWGGQPQHF; DNA: TGTGCCAGCAGCGTCGGGTGGGGAGGTCAGCCCCAGCATTTT
size: many; D: NA; V: TRBV20-1; J: TRBJ1-6; CDR3: CSAEGHLNSPLHF; DNA: TGCAGTGCCGAGGGACACTTGAATTCACCCCTCCACTTT
size: many; D: NA; V: TRBV9; J: TRBJ2-3; CDR3: CASSVDLGTDTQYF; DNA: TGTGCCAGCAGCGTAGATCTGGGGACAGATACGCAGTATTTT
size: many; D: NA; V: TRBV12-3/TRBV12-4; J: TRBJ1-6; CDR3: CASSLAENSPLHF; DNA: TGTGCCAGCAGTTTAGCGGAGAATTCACCCCTCCACTTT
size: many; D: NA; V: TRBV20-1; J: TRBJ2-3; CDR3: CSARDLRSDTQYF; DNA: TGCAGTGCTAGAGATTTGAGGTCAGATACGCAGTATTTT
size: many; D: TRBD1; V: TRBV28; J: TRBJ2-7; CDR3: CASSSSGTGLYEQYF; DNA: TGTGCCAGCAGTTCCTCCGGGACAGGGTTGTACGAGCAGTACTTC
size: NA; D: NA; V: TRBV3-1; J: TRBJ2-5; CDR3: CASSQDQVQETQYF; DNA: TGTGCCAGCAGCCAAGATCAAGTCCAAGAGACCCAGTACTTC
size: many; D: NA; V: TRBV20-1; J: TRBJ2-5; CDR3: CSAREPTRDKAQYF; DNA: TGCAGTGCTAGAGAGCCCACTAGGGATAAGGCCCAGTACTTC
size: many; D: NA; V: TRBV5-1; J: TRBJ2-2; CDR3: CASSLDGHNTGELFF; DNA: TGCGCCAGCAGCTTGGACGGACATAACACCGGGGAGCTGTTTTTT
size: few; D: NA; V: TRBV20-1; J: TRBJ2-5; CDR3: CSAPSSPGETQYF; DNA: TGCAGTGCTCCTTCGAGCCCGGGGGAGACCCAGTACTTC
size: NA; D: NA; V: TRBV7-7; J: TRBJ2-2; CDR3: CASSSTGRGSGELFF; DNA: TGTGCTAGCAGCTCTACGGGACGAGGGTCCGGGGAGCTGTTTTTT
size: many; D: NA; V: TRBV9; J: TRBJ1-1; CDR3: CASSGGTVNTEAFF; DNA: TGTGCCAGCAGCGGAGGGACGGTGAACACTGAAGCTTTCTTT
size: few; D: NA; V: TRBV7-2; J: TRBJ1-5; CDR3: CASSLFLNQPQNF; DNA: TGTGCCAGCAGCTTATTTCTGAATCAGCCCCAGAATTTT
size: many; D: NA; V: TRBV6-5; J: TRBJ1-5; CDR3: CASSYGENQPQHF; DNA: TGTGCCAGCAGTTACGGGGAGAATCAGCCCCAGCATTTT
size: many; D: TRBD2; V: TRBV5-1; J: TRBJ2-5; CDR3: CASKGLAGSQETQYF; DNA: TGCGCCAGCAAAGGACTAGCGGGCTCTCAAGAGACCCAGTACTTC
size: many; D: NA; V: TRBV3-1; J: TRBJ1-2; CDR3: CASSQNYGYTF; DNA: TGTGCCAGCAGCCAGAACTATGGCTACACCTTC
size: many; D: NA; V: TRBV20-1; J: TRBJ1-1; CDR3: CSARVWDGEAFF; DNA: TGCAGTGCTAGGGTCTGGGACGGTGAAGCTTTCTTT
size: NA; D: TRBD1; V: TRBV20-1; J: TRBJ1-5; CDR3: CSAGRIGQGDQPQNF; DNA: TGCAGTGCAGGAAGAATAGGACAGGGCGATCAGCCCCAGAATTTT
size: many; D: TRBD2; V: TRBV20-1; J: TRBJ2-5; CDR3: CSVPRGAGGPQETQYF; DNA: TGCAGTGTTCCGAGGGGGGCGGGGGGACCCCAAGAGACCCAGTACTTC
size: many; D: TRBD2; V: TRBV20-1; J: TRBJ2-2; CDR3: CSARVAGAGELFF; DNA: TGCAGTGCTAGAGTCGCGGGGGCCGGGGAGCTGTTTTTT
size: many; D: NA; V: TRBV14; J: TRBJ2-2; CDR3: CASSQSRTVTGELFF; DNA: TGTGCCAGCAGCCAATCAAGGACAGTCACCGGGGAGCTGTTTTTT
size: many; D: NA; V: TRBV7-7; J: TRBJ2-1; CDR3: CASSRGPARTYNEQFF; DNA: TGTGCTAGCAGCCGCGGTCCGGCTAGAACCTACAATGAGCAGTTCTTC
size: many; D: NA; V: TRBV5-1; J: TRBJ2-5; CDR3: CASSLSGGGFETQYF; DNA: TGCGCCAGCAGCTTGTCCGGGGGAGGATTTGAGACCCAGTACTTC
size: many; D: TRBD2; V: TRBV9; J: TRBJ2-2; CDR3: CASSARLARETGELFF; DNA: TGTGCCAGCAGCGCACGACTAGCGAGAGAAACCGGGGAGCTGTTTTTT